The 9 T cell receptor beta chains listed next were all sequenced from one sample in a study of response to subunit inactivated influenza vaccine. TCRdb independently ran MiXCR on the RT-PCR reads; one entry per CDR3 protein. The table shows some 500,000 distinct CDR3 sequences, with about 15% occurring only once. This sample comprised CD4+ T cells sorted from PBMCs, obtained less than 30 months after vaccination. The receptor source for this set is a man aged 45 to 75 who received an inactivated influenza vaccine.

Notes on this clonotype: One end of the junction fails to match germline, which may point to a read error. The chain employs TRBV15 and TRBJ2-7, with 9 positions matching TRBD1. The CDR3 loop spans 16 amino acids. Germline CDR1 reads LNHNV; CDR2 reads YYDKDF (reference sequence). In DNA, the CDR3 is TGTGCCACCAGCGAGGGACCGGGACAGGGCTCCTACGAGCAGAACTTC. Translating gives CATSEGPGQGSYEQNF.

This CDR3 is CASSLEVRSTEAFF. The CDR3 coding sequence is TGTGCCAGCAGCTTGGAGGTCAGATCCACTGAAGCTTTCTTT. The rearrangement uses TRBV5-6 and TRBJ1-1; no clear D. Germline CDR1 and CDR2: SGHDT and YYEEEE. The CDR3 totals 14 residues. V shed 0 bases and J shed 4 bases, with 10 bases lying between them.

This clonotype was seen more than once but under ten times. Here the CDR3 reads CASSSPPSYGYTF. The CDR3 DNA sequence: TGTGCCAGCAGTTCCCCCCCCAGCTATGGCTACACCTTC. The genes are TRBV28 and TRBJ1-2; no clear D gene. The length of the CDR3 is 13 residues. Germline V gene lookup returns CDR1 MDHEN and CDR2 SYDVKM. The V and J ends lost 4 bases and 4 bases respectively, with 10 bases between them.

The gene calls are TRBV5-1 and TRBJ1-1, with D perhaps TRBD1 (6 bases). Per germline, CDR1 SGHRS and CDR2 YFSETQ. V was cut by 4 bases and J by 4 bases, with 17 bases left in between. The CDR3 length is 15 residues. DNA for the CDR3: TGCGCCAGCAGCCCAGGAAACAGGGCTGGCACTGAAGCTTTCTTT. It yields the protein CASSPGNRAGTEAFF.

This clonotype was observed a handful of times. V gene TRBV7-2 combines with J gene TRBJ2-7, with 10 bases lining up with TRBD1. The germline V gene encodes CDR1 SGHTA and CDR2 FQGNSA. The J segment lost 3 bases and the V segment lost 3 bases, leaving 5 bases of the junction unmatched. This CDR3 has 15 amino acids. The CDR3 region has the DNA TGTGCCAGCAGCTTTACCGGGACAGGGGACTACGAGCAGTACTTC. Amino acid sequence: CASSFTGTGDYEQYF.

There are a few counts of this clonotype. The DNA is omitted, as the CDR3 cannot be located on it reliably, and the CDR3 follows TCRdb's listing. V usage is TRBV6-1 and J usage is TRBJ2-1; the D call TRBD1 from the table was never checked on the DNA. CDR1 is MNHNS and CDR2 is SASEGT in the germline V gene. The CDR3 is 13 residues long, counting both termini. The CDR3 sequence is CASRKSFGQGAFF.

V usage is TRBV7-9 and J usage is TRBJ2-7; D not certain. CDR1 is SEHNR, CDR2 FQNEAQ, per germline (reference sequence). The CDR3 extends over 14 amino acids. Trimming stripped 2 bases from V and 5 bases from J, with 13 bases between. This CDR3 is CASSLSSAYHEQYF. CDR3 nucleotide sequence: TGTGCCAGCAGCTTAAGCTCAGCCTACCACGAGCAGTACTTC.

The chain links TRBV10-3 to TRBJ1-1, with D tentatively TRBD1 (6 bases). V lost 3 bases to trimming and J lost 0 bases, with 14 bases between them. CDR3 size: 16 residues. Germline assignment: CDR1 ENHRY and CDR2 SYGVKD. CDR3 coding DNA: TGTGCCATCAGTGAAGGTGGACAGATTATGAACACTGAAGCTTTCTTT. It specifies CAISEGGQIMNTEAFF.

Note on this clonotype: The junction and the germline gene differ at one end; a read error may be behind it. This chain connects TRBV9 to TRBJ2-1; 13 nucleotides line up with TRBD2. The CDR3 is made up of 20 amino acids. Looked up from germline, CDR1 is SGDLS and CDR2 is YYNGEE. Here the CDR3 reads CASSVAFRTSGGLTYNAQFF. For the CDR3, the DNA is TGTGCCAGCAGCGTAGCTTTTAGGACTAGCGGGGGATTAACCTACAATGCGCAGTTCTTC.